In its sample, the clone carrying this TCR beta chain was seen a few times. TCRdb reprocessed the 5' RACE reads with MiXCR, giving one entry per CDR3 protein. The sample shows about 530,000 distinct CDR3 sequences, approximately 14% of them seen only once. The sample is drawn from a study of identical twins. The sample was also linked to a second study, of yellow fever vaccine responses in identical twins.

Sequencing was performed on CD4+ T cells sorted from blood. This receptor was taken from a woman aged 18-30 years in good health.

DNA for the CDR3: TGTGCCAGCAGGGTCAGGTGGGACAGGGATCAGTACGTC. Translation gives CASRVRWDRDQYV. The chain combines TRBV28 with TRBJ2-7; 9 positions agree with TRBD1. The CDR3 extends over 13 amino acids. J lost 10 bases, V lost 6 bases, and 10 bases had no gene match. From germline, CDR1 is MDHEN and CDR2 SYDVKM.